These 5 T cell receptor beta chains share one sample of origin, sequenced in a study of T-cell reconstitution after alpha-beta-depleted transplantation in children. Preparation of the TCRbeta library involved a method that used unique molecular identifiers. Each CDR3 protein is one row after TCRdb ran MiXCR on the PCR reads. The table has just under 350,000 distinct CDR3 sequences, around 15% seen once. The sample in question was PBMCs, mostly from graft donor cells, obtained 360 days after TCRalphabeta/CD19-depleted stem cell transplant. The receptors stem from a male patient aged 2-15 years who had a stem cell transplant for acute lymphoblastic leukemia, so the T cells may come from the graft donor.

This clonotype turned up a few times. The chain combines TRBV27 with TRBJ1-6; no definite D call. The V end was cut by 3 bases, the J end by 9 bases, with 9 bases between. Germline CDR1 and CDR2: MNHEY and SMNVEV (reference sequence). The CDR3 runs 13 residues. CDR3: CASSFVQRSPLHF. For the CDR3, the DNA is TGTGCCAGCAGTTTTGTACAGCGTTCACCCCTCCACTTT.

The V gene is TRBV4-3, the J gene TRBJ1-6; a possible D gene is TRBD1 (5 bases). The germline V and J ends were trimmed by 1 base and 10 bases, with 8 bases remaining between them. CDR1 LGHNA and CDR2 YSLEER come from the germline V gene. CDR3 length: 13 residues. CDR3 nucleotides: TGCGCCAGCAGCCAAGGGGAGGGGTCACCCCTCCACTTT. It codes for CASSQGEGSPLHF.

The rearrangement joins TRBV20-1 to TRBJ2-5; the D call may be TRBD1 or TRBD2 (6 bases each). Trimming left V 7 bases short and J 5 bases short, with 14 bases between. Germline V gene lookup returns CDR1 DFQATT and CDR2 SNEGSKA (reference sequence). CDR3 length: 12 residues. The CDR3 DNA is TGCAGTGTAGGGGGGCCCTGGGAGACCCAGTACTTC. Its protein product is CSVGGPWETQYF.

The chain employs TRBV28 and TRBJ2-7; 8 nucleotides match TRBD1. Germline-derived CDR1 and CDR2 are MDHEN and SYDVKM. V trimming: 6 bases; J trimming: 6 bases; junction bases outside the gene matches: 7. The CDR3 covers 13 residues. CDR3 sequence reads: CASRPGTGLEQYF. DNA of the CDR3: TGTGCCAGCAGGCCCGGGACAGGACTCGAGCAGTACTTC.

This clonotype was detected only a few times. V is TRBV19 and J is TRBJ2-1; 7 bases are a match to TRBD2. The CDR3 is 15 residues long. V lost 6 bases and J lost 0; bases outside the gene matches: 5. CDR1 is LNHDA and CDR2 is SQIVND in the germline V gene (reference sequence). The CDR3 bases are TGTGCCAGTAGGAGGGAGGGACGCTCCTACAATGAGCAGTTCTTC. As protein: CASRREGRSYNEQFF.